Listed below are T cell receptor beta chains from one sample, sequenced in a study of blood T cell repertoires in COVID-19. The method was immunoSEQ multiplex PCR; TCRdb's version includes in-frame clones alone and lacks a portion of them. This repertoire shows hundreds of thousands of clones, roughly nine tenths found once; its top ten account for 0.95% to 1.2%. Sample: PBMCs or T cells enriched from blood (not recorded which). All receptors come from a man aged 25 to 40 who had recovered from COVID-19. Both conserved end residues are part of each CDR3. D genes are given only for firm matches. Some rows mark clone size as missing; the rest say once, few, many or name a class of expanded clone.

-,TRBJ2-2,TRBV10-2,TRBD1,TGCGCCAGCTCCTTCGGGACAGGGGATGTCGGGGAGCTGTTTTTT,CASSFGTGDVGELFF
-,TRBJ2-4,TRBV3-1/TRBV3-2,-,TGTGCCAGCAGTCGCGCGCAGGGTGGAAACATTCAGTACTTC,CASSRAQGGNIQYF
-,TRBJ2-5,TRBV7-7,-,TGTGCCAGCAGCCCACCGGGCCGAGACCCGGGGGAGACCCAGTACTTC,CASSPPGRDPGETQYF
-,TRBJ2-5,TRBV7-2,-,TGTGCCAGCAGCTACGAGGTGCAAGAGACCCAGTACTTC,CASSYEVQETQYF
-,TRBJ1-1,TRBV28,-,TGTGCCAGCAGTTCGAGTTGGCGGAGGTTCGAGAATACTGAAGCTTTCTTT,CASSSSWRRFENTEAFF
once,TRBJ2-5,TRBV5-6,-,TGTGCGAGCAGTAGAGTTTTCCAAGAGACCCAGTACTTC,CASSRVFQETQYF
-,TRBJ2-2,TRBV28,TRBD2,TGTGCCAGCAGTTTAGCGGGAGGCGCCCCCGGGGAGCTGTTTTTT,CASSLAGGAPGELFF
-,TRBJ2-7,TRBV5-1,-,TGCGCCAGCAGCTTCACTAGCCTTTACGAGCAGTACTTC,CASSFTSLYEQYF
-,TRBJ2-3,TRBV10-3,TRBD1,TGTGCCATCAGACCGGGACAGGGTCTGGATACGCAGTATTTT,CAIRPGQGLDTQYF
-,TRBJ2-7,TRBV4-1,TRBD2,TGCGCCAGCAGCCCCCAGACGACCGGGGGGGTGGACGAGCAGTACTTC,CASSPQTTGGVDEQYF
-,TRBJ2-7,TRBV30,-,TGTGCCTGGAGGCCGGGACACATCTATTACGAGCAGTACTTC,CAWRPGHIYYEQYF
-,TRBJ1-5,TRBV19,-,TGTGCCAGTAACTGGGCAGGGGGCAATCAGCCCCAGCATTTT,CASNWAGGNQPQHF
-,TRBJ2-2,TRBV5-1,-,TGCGCCAGCAGCTTGGGGGGCGCGAACACCGGGGAGCTGTTTTTT,CASSLGGANTGELFF
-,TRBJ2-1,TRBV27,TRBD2,TGTGCCAGCAGTTTGTCACTAGCGGGAAGCTTCAATGAGCAGTTCTTC,CASSLSLAGSFNEQFF
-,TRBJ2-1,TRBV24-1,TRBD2,TGTGCCACCAGTGATTTCTCCGGGACTAGCGCGAATGAGCAGTTCTTC,CATSDFSGTSANEQFF
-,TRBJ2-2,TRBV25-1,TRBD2,TGTGCCAGTAGCGGGAGGTCGAACACCGGGGAGCTGTTTTTT,CASSGRSNTGELFF
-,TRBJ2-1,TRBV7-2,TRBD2,TGTGCCAGCAGCTTGTCATTCGGGAGGCACAATGAGCAGTTCTTC,CASSLSFGRHNEQFF
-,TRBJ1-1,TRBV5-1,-,TGCGCCAGCAGCTTGAGCCCCTTGGGGGGACGTGAAGCTTTCTTT,CASSLSPLGGREAFF
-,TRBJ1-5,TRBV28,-,TGTGCCAGCAGCTACAATCAGCCCCAGCATTTT,CASSYNQPQHF
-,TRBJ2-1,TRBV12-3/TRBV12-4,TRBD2,TGTGCCAGCAGTTACGCGGGAGACAATGAGCAGTTCTTC,CASSYAGDNEQFF
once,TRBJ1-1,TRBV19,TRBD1,TGTGCCACTGTGACAGGGACTGAAGCTTTCTTT,CATVTGTEAFF
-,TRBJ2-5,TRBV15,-,TGTGCCACCAGCATTGCCGGGATCCAAGAGACCCAGTACTTC,CATSIAGIQETQYF
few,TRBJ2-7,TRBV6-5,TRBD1,TGTGCCAGCGTTCGTCCGGGACAGGGCTACGAGCAGTACTTC,CASVRPGQGYEQYF